The present T cell receptor beta chain was sequenced within a study of metastatic and nonmetastatic thyroid tumors (dated by TCRdb to 2018 to 2020). Turning to the overall study: For patients with malignant and with benign thyroid disease, the researchers compared repertoires between peripheral blood samples and tumor or nodule tissue samples. The paper's findings and limits, for the study overall: In both blood and tumor samples, TCR beta diversity was reported to be significantly higher in malignant tumors than in benign nodules.

Libraries came from PCR. The run used an Illumina HiSeq 4000. High-throughput sequencing was used to profile the TCR beta-chain CDR3 region of every patient. The study's processing was this. CDR3 differences across clinicopathological groups were used to build a classifier for discriminating distant-metastatic papillary thyroid cancer patients. To measure repertoire diversity the researchers used the Shannon index, while the Morisita-Horn index served to gauge how similar the tumor and blood repertoires were. TCRdb passed the public sequencing reads through fastp at Q25 and MiXCR, retaining productive beta sequences. TCRdb's processing, not the study's, gives the V and J calls here. In all, the sample holds some 93,000 clones, and about 12% of those were seen once. The ten largest clones capture over 9% of the sample. Before undergoing thyroid surgery, none of the patients had been given any kind of treatment. Using T-cell receptor beta sequencing, the study looked back at clinical samples from patients collected from the early 2010s to the late 2010s.

This clone was found a few times. The antigen this receptor binds is unknown. A much larger clone is a single base away; this may be a read error. It is likely a read error, because the conserved phenylalanine at the end of the CDR3 is missing. Other DNA sequences of this sample code for an identical CDR3. V gives up 9 bases and J gives up 0 bases, and the segment between their germline ends measures 12 bases. Sequences MDHEN (CDR1) and SYDVKM (CDR2) are obtained from the germline V gene. The CDR3 totals 14 residues, both ends included. Only CDR3 DNA is held: 42 bases, read in frame from base 1. Specimen: blood. The clonotype was recovered from a female donor with papillary thyroid cancer or a benign thyroid nodule (not recorded which). Some clones in this sample may be carry-over from other donors' samples. In this chain, TRBV28 is recombined with TRBJ1-3; the D gene remains uncertain. The nucleotide sequence reads TGTGCCAGTGCCCCCCCAGGCTCTGGAAACACCATATATCTT. Translated, this gives CASAPPGSGNTIYL.